This TCR beta chain derives from a study of shared clonotypes between healthy human individuals. As for this clone: Its antigen is unidentified.

For sorted subsets, about 190 ng DNA per replicate equaled about 30,000 T cell genomes. The table came from immunoSEQ multiplex PCR; TCRdb's copy has only in-frame clones and leaves some out. The sample has about 1.5 million clones; approximately 98% are singletons. Notes on the study in general: An expected dependence of interdonor clonotype sharing on sequencing depth was noted. Across subsets, estimated richness was generally greater for naive than for memory populations. Generation probability values for non-shared clonotypes were lower than those for clonotypes shared by all four donors.

The sample taken for sequencing was naive CD4+ T cells sorted from blood. Described subset: CD45RA+ positively selected. The sequence derives from a man younger than 40 in good health.

Written as DNA, the CDR3 is TGTGCCAGCACCTTAAGTGCTCCCGATACGCAGTATTTT. Amino acid sequence: CASTLSAPDTQYF. This chain links TRBV28 with TRBJ2-3; D remains unclear. The CDR3 spans 13 residues. Germline CDR1 MDHEN, CDR2 SYDVKM. Trimming shortened V by 7 bases and J by 6 bases, and 14 bases separated the two germline ends.